Presented here are 22 T cell receptor beta chains from one specimen sequenced in a study of blood T cell repertoires in COVID-19. Using immunoSEQ multiplex PCR, the repertoire was profiled, and TCRdb retains in-frame clones only, with some absent. In the table there are fewer than 300,000 clones, 85% of which are singletons. Sequencing used peripheral blood. These receptors were collected from a human donor in a cohort sampled during active COVID-19.

The chain is built from TRBV5-6 and TRBJ2-7; TRBD2 agrees at 11 bases. Per germline, CDR1 SGHDT and CDR2 YYEEEE. V dropped 4 bases and J dropped 2; count of bases not matched to a gene: 5. The CDR3 loop spans 15 amino acids. The CDR3 sequence: CASSAGLAGAYEQYF. CDR3 DNA: TGTGCCAGCAGCGCCGGACTAGCGGGCGCCTACGAGCAGTACTTC.

This clone was picked up a small number of times. This chain connects TRBV12-3 or TRBV12-4 to TRBJ2-7, with D tentatively TRBD1 (6 bases). Trimming cost V 5 bases and J 2 bases, with 10 bases left between them. This CDR3 has 13 residues. The CDR3 is CASSPGHPYEQYF. DNA of the CDR3: TGTGCCAGCAGTCCGGGACACCCCTACGAGCAGTACTTC.

The chain has TRBV5-1 and TRBJ1-3, with TRBD1 as a possible D gene (5 bases). Germline assignment: CDR1 SGHRS and CDR2 YFSETQ. The length of the CDR3 is 12 residues. The CDR3 sequence is CGSRGDGNTIYF. The DNA of the CDR3 is TGCGGGAGCCGGGGGGATGGAAACACCATATATTTT.

This clone was detected a few times. The chain recombines TRBV2 with TRBJ1-2, with TRBD1 matching 7 bases. Germline trimming cut 8 bases from V and 10 bases from J; bases unmatched to any gene: 10. The germline V gene encodes CDR1 SNHLY and CDR2 FYNNEI. The CDR3 contains 12 residues. CDR3 DNA: TGTGCCAGCCGAATAAGACAGGGCTTCTACACCTTC. It translates to CASRIRQGFYTF.

The gene calls are TRBV7-3 and TRBJ2-3; 11 bases line up with TRBD2. CDR1 and CDR2 (germline): SGHTA, FQGTGA. Trimming cost V 1 base and J 4 bases; bases outside gene matches: 1. The CDR3 consists of 15 residues. The DNA for the CDR3 is TGTGCCAGCAGCTTAAAACTAGCGGGAGCAGATACGCAGTATTTT. This encodes CASSLKLAGADTQYF.

This chain connects TRBV27 to TRBJ2-7, with TRBD1 matching over 8 bases. The junction had 6 bases not matched to a gene; V was cut back by 5 bases and J by 3 bases. Germline V gives CDR1 MNHEY, CDR2 SMNVEV (reference sequence). This CDR3 region has 14 residues. In DNA form, the CDR3 reads TGTGCCAGCAGTCCCAGGGGGCTTATCTACGAGCAGTACTTC. This translates into CASSPRGLIYEQYF.

The J gene is TRBJ1-2, the V gene TRBV14; D is unclear. CDR3 length equals 12 residues. V lost 4 bases and J 0 bases, leaving 3 bases between the germline ends. Germline V gene sequence: CDR1 SGHDN, CDR2 FVKESK. CDR3 in DNA: TGTGCCAGCAGCCCTGCTAACTATGGCTACACCTTC. Amino acids: CASSPANYGYTF.

V and J are TRBV18 and TRBJ2-1; 10 nucleotides align to TRBD1. The CDR3 length is 15 residues. From germline, CDR1 is KGHSH and CDR2 LQKENI. The V gene end was trimmed by 4 bases and the J gene end by 8 bases; junction bases not matched to a gene: 8. The CDR3 DNA reads TGTGCCAGCTCACGACAGGGGGCCAAAGGGGATGAGCAGTTCTTC. Protein sequence: CASSRQGAKGDEQFF.

This chain links TRBV7-9 with TRBJ2-5, with TRBD1 as a possible D gene (6 bases). Looked up from germline, CDR1 is SEHNR and CDR2 is FQNEAQ (reference sequence). This CDR3 contains 13 residues. Trimming removed 3 bases from V and 4 bases from J, with 9 bases in between. The CDR3 sequence: CASSFMDRETQYF. CDR3 DNA sequence: TGTGCCAGCAGCTTTATGGACAGAGAGACCCAGTACTTC.

This chain uses TRBV13 with TRBJ2-1; the match to TRBD1 covers 10 bases. V gave up 1 base and J gave up 4 bases; unmatched junction bases: 1. Germline CDR1 PRHDT, CDR2 FYEKMQ (reference sequence). The CDR3 is made up of 15 amino acids. DNA of the CDR3: TGTGCCAGCAGCTTAGAGGGACAGGGGTACAATGAGCAGTTCTTC. Translating gives CASSLEGQGYNEQFF.

V and J are TRBV7-2 and TRBJ2-5; 11 nucleotides line up with TRBD2. CDR1 is SGHTA, CDR2 FQGNSA, per germline. The CDR3 has 17 residues. Trimming removed 5 bases from V and 5 bases from J; junction bases left unmatched: 13. The CDR3 sequence: CASSPGSLAGGSETQYF. CDR3 coding DNA: TGTGCCAGCAGCCCCGGTTCTCTAGCGGGAGGATCCGAGACCCAGTACTTC.

This clone has more than one count but fewer than ten. The CDR3 nucleotides are TGTGCCAGCAGCGTTGGTCAAACCAGGGGTTCACCCCTCCACTTT. Translated: CASSVGQTRGSPLHF. The chain recombines TRBV9 with TRBJ1-6; tentatively, D is TRBD1 (6 bases). The germline gives CDR1 SGDLS, CDR2 YYNGEE. The ends were cut back, 2 bases at V and 9 bases at J, with 15 bases in the middle. The CDR3 has 15 amino acids.

V gene TRBV15 combines with J gene TRBJ2-7; 11 bases align to TRBD1. Looked up from germline, CDR1 is LNHNV and CDR2 is YYDKDF (reference sequence). CDR3 size: 15 residues. J gave up 4 bases and V 1 base, and 3 bases lay outside the gene matches. In nucleotides, the CDR3 is TGTGCCACCAGCAGAGGACGGGACAGGGGGTACGAGCAGTACTTC. As protein: CATSRGRDRGYEQYF.

This sequence joins TRBV19 and TRBJ2-3, with 10 bases that match TRBD1. CDR1 is LNHDA, CDR2 SQIVND, per germline (reference sequence). The CDR3 runs to 15 residues. Trimming removed 4 bases from V and 4 bases from J; junction bases left unmatched: 5. Here the CDR3 reads CASSTGTGAPDTQYF. CDR3 nucleotides: TGTGCCAGTAGTACCGGGACAGGGGCCCCAGATACGCAGTATTTT.

This clone was recorded once. V usage is TRBV27 and J usage is TRBJ1-4; D might be TRBD1 (6 bases). The V gene lost 6 bases and the J gene lost 8 bases, with 19 bases spanning the gap. The CDR3 sequence is 15 residues long. Looked up from germline, CDR1 is MNHEY and CDR2 is SMNVEV (reference sequence). CDR3 in DNA: TGTGCCAGCAGCAGACAGGACTCTCTGGGGGAAAAACTGTTTTTT. Translating gives CASSRQDSLGEKLFF.

To note about this clone: This sample also contains other DNA sequences that code for the same CDR3. The chain uses TRBV6-4 and TRBJ1-1; D unclear. V was pared by 5 bases and J by 0 bases, with 7 bases between. This CDR3 spans 13 amino acids. Germline V gene data show CDR1 as MRHNA and CDR2 as SNTAGT. The CDR3 nucleotides are TGTGCCAGCAGTAGCCGTTTGAACACTGAAGCTTTCTTT. Protein product: CASSSRLNTEAFF.

The chain links TRBV12-3 or TRBV12-4 to TRBJ1-1; D gene unclear. The CDR3 covers 12 residues. V gave up 6 bases and J gave up 1 base, with 6 bases separating them. The CDR3 spells CASRHRNTEAFF. The CDR3 DNA reads TGTGCCAGCAGGCACAGGAACACTGAAGCTTTCTTT.

The chain couples TRBV7-2 to TRBJ2-2; the match to TRBD2 covers 7 bases. CDR1 and CDR2 (germline): SGHTA, FQGNSA. The CDR3 extends over 16 amino acids. The J segment lost 2 bases and the V segment lost 7 bases, leaving 10 bases of the junction unmatched. CDR3 bases: TGTGCCAGCACCCTCACCCCGGGACTAAACACCGGGGAGCTGTTTTTT. Translated, it gives CASTLTPGLNTGELFF.

In its sample, this clone was seen a few times. J is TRBJ2-5 and V is TRBV6-1; D is uncertain. CDR3 length: 15 residues. Trimming pared 2 bases from V and 2 bases from J, leaving 12 bases between. Germline V gene data show CDR1 as MNHNS and CDR2 as SASEGT. In DNA form, the CDR3 reads TGTGCCAGCAGTGAACGAGGTGCCCTTCAAGAGACCCAGTACTTC. Protein: CASSERGALQETQYF.

In this sample, this clone turned up once. This rearrangement joins TRBV28 to TRBJ1-5, with 9 bases aligning to TRBD1. The CDR3 runs 15 residues. V lost 5 bases to trimming and J lost 6 bases; unmatched junction nucleotides: 8. Germline values: CDR1 MDHEN, CDR2 SYDVKM. CDR3 DNA: TGTGCCAGCAGTGGGGGGGGACAGGGAGTTCAGCCCCAGCATTTT. Its translation: CASSGGGQGVQPQHF.

This clone occurred a few times. The chain recombines TRBV24-1 with TRBJ1-5; 9 positions match TRBD1. The CDR3 runs 15 residues. V was pared by 4 bases and J by 5 bases, with 5 bases of the junction left unmatched. Germline V gives CDR1 KGHDR, CDR2 SFDVKD. The CDR3 protein is CATSEPGQGHQPQHF. CDR3 DNA: TGTGCCACCAGTGAGCCGGGACAGGGTCATCAGCCCCAGCATTTT.

CDR3 sequence reads: CAWSVSYEQYF. The CDR3 coding sequence is TGTGCCTGGAGTGTATCATACGAGCAGTACTTC. This chain uses TRBV30 with TRBJ2-7; D gene unclear. Trimming took 0 bases from V and 4 from J, leaving 4 bases between them. Germline CDR1 and CDR2: GTSNPN and SVGIG (reference sequence). The CDR3 covers 11 residues. Based on the CDR3 plus reference TRBV30 and TRBJ2-7, the full variable domain is SQTIHQWPATLVQPVGSPLSLECTVEGTSNPNLYWYRQAAGRGLQLLFYSVGIGQISSEVPQNLSASRPQDRQFILSSKKLLLSDSGFYLCAWSVSYEQYFGPGTRLTVT.